Below, one T cell receptor (beta chain) is given with its context. Germline CDR1 is LGHDT and CDR2 is YNNKEL (reference sequence). Losses at the gene ends were 0 bases for V and 6 bases for J; bases not matched to a gene: 7. The length of the CDR3 is 15 residues. The entry originates in a study of blood T cell repertoires in COVID-19. Study overall: Acute and convalescent COVID-19 samples came from the United States, Italy and Spain. Sample material is recorded as cDNA or gDNA derived from T cells, B-cell-depleted T cells, or PBMCs.

Per the study methods: Estimates of nucleated cell counts were drawn from the amplification of reference gene primers. Sequencing used immunoSEQ multiplex PCR; TCRdb keeps in-frame clones, though not all of them. That table furnishes V, J and clone size, whereas the DNA furnished D and trimming. Found here are 190,000 or so clones, about 87% of them singletons; the top ten hold about 0.96%. The J gene is TRBJ2-7, the V gene TRBV3-1 (or the pseudogene TRBV3-2); 8 bases fit TRBD1. This TCR derives from a woman aged 18-29 years who had recovered from COVID-19. Sequencing input: peripheral blood. CDR3 residues: CASSQDRGRLSEQYV. As DNA, the CDR3 is TGTGCCAGCAGCCAAGACAGGGGGCGGTTATCCGAGCAGTACGTC.